The present TCR beta chain was sequenced within a study of T cell responses to AZD1222 COVID-19 vaccine (dated by TCRdb to 2020 to 2023). Broadly, across the study: TCR sequencing covered 230 or so trial participants: 200 to 210 given two doses of AZD1222 and around 25 given two doses of MenACWY control vaccine. Enrollment into the trials was organized by age into subgroups of 18-55, 56-69 and 70-plus years, and those subgroups contained roughly 160, 29 and 62 TCR-sequenced participants, respectively.

Results the study describes overall, beyond this receptor: In the small 56-69-year group, the increase in depth fell short of significance, most likely because of low power. After two AZD1222 doses, spike-specific TCR breadth and depth were significantly higher than at day 0 and than in MenACWY recipients. Only a handful of AZD1222 recipients were SARS-CoV-2 seropositive at baseline, limiting conclusions about previously exposed vaccinees. Because no samples from the day 14 peak response were available, repertoires could be characterized only after the peak T cell response. Reportedly, close to half of the unique spike-specific TCRs recognized epitopes lying outside the regions that are mutated in the B.1.351 and B.1.1.7 variants. The vaccine-associated CD4 TCRs covered the entire spike protein, and the dominant responses fell in regions 160-218 and 743-854. Participants were mostly white British and included more females than males, and it was suggested by the authors that clonal diversity may have been underestimated.

Read against the paper, the sample's time point label means: baseline before first vaccination. In light of the paper, this sample's treatment or condition label describes: meningococcal conjugate vaccine given as trial control. The vaccinee samples were drawn from two UK trials, COV001 and COV002, one of which was a single-blind randomized controlled phase 2/3 trial testing AZD1222 (ChAdOx1 nCoV-19) in healthy adults. For TCRbeta chain sequencing, PBMC samples were collected from trial participants at day 0 and at day 28 after the second dose. The CDR3 regions of human TCRbeta chains were subjected to immunosequencing. As for the authors' bioinformatics: TCRs in the repertoires were compared against a reference library of SARS-CoV-2-specific TCRs that had been generated with the MIRA antigen-specificity platform. Breadth was defined as the fraction of unique TCRs that were SARS-CoV-2-associated. Depth was defined as the fraction of total T cells that were SARS-CoV-2-associated. Using the MIRA data, each spike-specific TCR was mapped to the spike region that the TCR reacts to and placed in a CD4 or CD8 class. Log10-transformed breadth and depth values were compared by one-way ANOVA with Sidak's multiple comparisons tests. In its TCRdb copy, this immuneACCESS table keeps in-frame sequences only and misses some clones. Where compared with another copy, unresolved V genes explain less than half of these, and the others have no known cause. That table gives V, J and clone size, and the DNA gave D and trimming. The sample table records 150,000 or so clones; 93% of these occur just once. 0.75% to 1% of the sample belongs to the ten largest clones.

In the case of this clone: The antigen it binds to is not known. Per-nucleotide qualities are absent, and no much larger clonotype sits a single base away.

Sample: peripheral blood, taken on day 0 of MenACWY control vaccination. This clonotype was obtained from an adult in good health.

CDR3 loop: CASTHGQGWEKLFF. The sequence in DNA is TGTGCCAGTACCCACGGACAGGGGTGGGAAAAACTGTTTTTT. The sequence links TRBV19 to TRBJ1-4; 9 bases in the junction line up with TRBD1. The junction shows trimming of 7 bases on V and 8 bases on J, and the gene matches do not reach 8 bases of it. Taken from the germline V gene (reference sequence), the CDR1 and CDR2 loops are LNHDA and SQIVND. There are 14 amino acids in the CDR3, from cysteine to phenylalanine inclusive. Of the read, only the CDR3 DNA is kept; its 42 bases are in frame from base 1.